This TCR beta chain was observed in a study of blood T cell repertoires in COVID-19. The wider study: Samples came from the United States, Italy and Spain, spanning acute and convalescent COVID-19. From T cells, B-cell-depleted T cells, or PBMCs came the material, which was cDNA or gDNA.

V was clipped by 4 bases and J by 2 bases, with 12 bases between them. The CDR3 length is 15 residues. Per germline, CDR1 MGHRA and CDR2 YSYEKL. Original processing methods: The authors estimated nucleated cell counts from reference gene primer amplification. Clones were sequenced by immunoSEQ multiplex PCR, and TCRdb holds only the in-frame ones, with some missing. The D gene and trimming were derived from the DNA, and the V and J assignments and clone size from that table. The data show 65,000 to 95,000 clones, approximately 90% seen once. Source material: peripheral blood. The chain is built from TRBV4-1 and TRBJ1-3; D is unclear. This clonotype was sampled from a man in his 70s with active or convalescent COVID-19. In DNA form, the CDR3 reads TGCGCCAGCAGCCCACCGGTCGGAGCTGGAAACACCATATATTTT. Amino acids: CASSPPVGAGNTIYF.